Only a few counts were recorded for the clone carrying this T cell receptor (beta chain). These data belong to a study of T cells in Graves' hyperthyroidism and ophthalmopathy. The investigators amplified TCR beta CDR3 regions from RNA transcripts. Researchers ran a first-round RT-PCR on the TCR CDR3 using the HTBI primer set. MiXCR, run by TCRdb on the multiplex PCR reads, gives a single entry per CDR3 protein. Counted here are more than 250,000 distinct CDR3 sequences, about 15% occurring once; the ten biggest clones make up over 25%. Germline CDR1 MGHRA, CDR2 YSYEKL. V was cut by 4 bases and J by 6 bases, with 16 bases left in between. This CDR3 region has 15 residues.

The sample was blood. The gene calls are TRBV4-1 and TRBJ1-5, with D hard to call. The TCR was taken from a woman aged 45-65 years with Graves' hyperthyroidism that later progressed to Graves' ophthalmopathy. This CDR3 reads CASSPTGRAGQPQHF. The CDR3 region has the DNA TGCGCCAGCAGCCCCACCGGGAGGGCAGGTCAGCCCCAGCATTTT.